The next 23 T cell receptor beta chains were all read from a single sample in a study of CXCR4 blockade with PD-1 therapy in pancreatic cancer. Clones were sequenced by immunoSEQ multiplex PCR, and TCRdb holds only the in-frame ones, with some missing. This table holds roughly 15,000 clones, around 72% found once. The material sequenced was tumor tissue. The receptors were sampled from a human donor with pancreatic ductal adenocarcinoma.

This clone was counted once. The J gene is TRBJ1-2, the V gene TRBV18, with D maybe TRBD1 (5 bases). V was cut by 1 base and J by 2 bases, with 17 bases left in between. Germline CDR1 reads KGHSH; CDR2 reads LQKENI. CDR3 length: 17 residues. CDR3 bases: TGTGCCAGCTCACCACTAGATGTTGCGCAGGGAAACTATGGCTACACCTTC. It encodes CASSPLDVAQGNYGYTF.

The genes are TRBV9 and TRBJ1-1; 8 nucleotides line up with TRBD1. The CDR3 has 13 amino acids. Per the germline V gene, CDR1 is SGDLS and CDR2 is YYNGEE. V trimming: 5 bases; J trimming: 10 bases; junction bases outside the gene matches: 10. The CDR3 loop reads CASSEGQVVVAFF. The CDR3 DNA reads as TGTGCCAGCAGTGAGGGACAGGTAGTCGTAGCTTTCTTT.

V gene TRBV1 combines with J gene TRBJ1-1; TRBD1 is the table's D call, not checked against the DNA. TRBV1 is termed a pseudogene. The CDR3 runs to 14 residues. The CDR3 bases are TGCGCCAGCAGCTTAAATCCAGGGGTGACTGAAGCTTTCTTT. This encodes CASSLNPGVTEAFF.

A single count supports this clone. This rearrangement joins TRBV5-1 to TRBJ2-7; TRBD1 agrees at 7 bases. Trimming took 4 bases from V and 1 from J; bases not matched to a gene: 8. Germline V gives CDR1 SGHRS, CDR2 YFSETQ. The CDR3 contains 15 residues. The CDR3 protein is CASSPDRDLSYEQYF. The DNA for the CDR3 is TGCGCCAGCAGCCCTGACAGGGACCTGTCCTACGAGCAGTACTTC.

The chain links TRBV6-8 to TRBJ2-4; tentatively, D is TRBD2 (6 bases). CDR3 length: 17 amino acids. Germline assignment: CDR1 MNHGY and CDR2 SAAAGT. The V end was cut by 4 bases, the J end by 1 base, with 17 bases between. CDR3 nucleotides: TGTGCCAGCAGTTTTAATCCAGGGAGGAAGGCCAAAAACATTCAGTACTTC. Translated, it gives CASSFNPGRKAKNIQYF.

V and J are TRBV6-4 and TRBJ1-4; D might be TRBD1 (5 bases). The V gene's germline CDR1 is MRHNA and CDR2 SNTAGT. Trimming left V 11 bases short and J 8 bases short, with 12 bases between. CDR3 length: 11 amino acids. CDR3 nucleotide sequence: TGTGCCGTGGGACCTGGGGAAAAACTGTTTTTT. This translates into CAVGPGEKLFF.

The chain carries TRBV14 and TRBJ2-5; 9 bases are shared with TRBD1. This CDR3 has 18 amino acids. V shed 4 bases, J shed 1 base, and the junction held 13 bases outside the gene matches. Germline-derived CDR1 and CDR2 are SGHDN and FVKESK. The CDR3 DNA is TGTGCCAGCAGCCTTAGGACAGGGGCCTTCGCCTTCCAAGAGACCCAGTACTTC. Its translation is CASSLRTGAFAFQETQYF.

V and J are TRBV18 and TRBJ2-3; 10 bases fit TRBD1. Per the germline V gene, CDR1 is KGHSH and CDR2 is LQKENI. The ends lost 1 base at V and 1 base at J; junction bases unmatched: 5. The CDR3 is made up of 17 amino acids. The CDR3 DNA sequence: TGTGCCAGCTCACCACAAACCGGGACAGGGGGCACAGATACGCAGTATTTT. This translates into CASSPQTGTGGTDTQYF. Complete variable domain (other parts from reference TRBV18 and TRBJ2-3): NAGVMQNPRHLVRRRGQEARLRCSPMKGHSHVYWYRQLPEEGLKFMVYLQKENIIDESGMPKERFSAEFPKEGPSILRIQQVVRGDSAAYFCASSPQTGTGGTDTQYFGPGTRLTVL.

The chain is built from TRBV19 and TRBJ2-1, with D perhaps TRBD2 (6 bases). The V end lost 3 bases, the J end lost 3 bases, and 6 bases lay between the germline ends. The CDR3 has 13 residues. CDR1 is LNHDA, CDR2 SQIVND, per germline (reference sequence). Written as DNA, the CDR3 is TGTGCCAGTAGTATGGGACTCTACAATGAGCAGTTCTTC. Translation gives CASSMGLYNEQFF.

This clone showed up just once. This chain connects TRBV4-1 to TRBJ2-6; D call uncertain. This CDR3 spans 15 amino acids. The V gene lost 1 base and the J gene lost 4 bases, with 8 bases spanning the gap. The germline V gene has CDR1 MGHRA and CDR2 YSYEKL. The CDR3 reads CASSQGLEGANVLTF. CDR3 nucleotide sequence: TGCGCCAGCAGCCAAGGGCTGGAGGGGGCCAACGTCCTGACTTTC.

The chain uses TRBV6-8 and TRBJ1-4; 10 positions match TRBD1. From germline, CDR1 is MNHGY and CDR2 SAAAGT. V dropped 0 bases and J dropped 7; count of bases not matched to a gene: 5. The CDR3 is 16 residues long. As DNA, the CDR3 is TGTGCCAGCAGTTACTCGGTTGGGACAGGGGCTGAAAAACTGTTTTTT. Translation: CASSYSVGTGAEKLFF.

The chain uses TRBV28 and TRBJ1-1, with D perhaps TRBD1 (5 bases). Germline assignment: CDR1 MDHEN and CDR2 SYDVKM. V was shortened by 5 bases and J by 2 bases, with 12 bases between the two germline ends. The CDR3 is 14 amino acids. In nucleotides, the CDR3 is TGTGCCAGCAGTCCAGCGCAGGGTAACACTGAAGCTTTCTTT. Its protein is CASSPAQGNTEAFF. Using reference TRBV28 and TRBJ1-1 for the parts outside the CDR3, the full variable domain is DVKVTQSSRYLVKRTGEKVFLECVQDMDHENMFWYRQDPGLGLRLIYFSYDVKMKEKGDIPEGYSVSREKKERFSLILESASTNQTSMYLCASSPAQGNTEAFFGQGTRLTVV.

This chain links TRBV30 with TRBJ2-7; D ambiguous. Trimming stripped 2 bases from V and 3 bases from J, with 5 bases between. The CDR3 length is 11 residues. In germline, CDR1 is GTSNPN, CDR2 SVGIG (reference sequence). CDR3 loop: CAWSNSYEQYF. CDR3 in DNA: TGTGCCTGGAGTAACAGCTACGAGCAGTACTTC.

The CDR3 protein is CASGLTPYTEAFF. DNA of the CDR3: TGTGCTAGTGGTCTAACACCGTACACTGAAGCTTTCTTT. The chain links TRBV12-5 to TRBJ1-1, with D hard to call. Between the trimmed V and J ends, which lost 5 bases and 3 bases, there was a span of 10 bases. The V gene's germline CDR1 is LGHNT and CDR2 FRNRAP. This CDR3 region has 13 residues. Complete variable domain (other parts from reference TRBV12-5 and TRBJ1-1): DARVTQTPRHKVTEMGQEVTMRCQPILGHNTVFWYRQTMMQGLELLAYFRNRAPLDDSGMPKDRFSAEMPDATLATLKIQPSEPRDSAVYFCASGLTPYTEAFFGQGTRLTVV.

This chain joins TRBV9 and TRBJ1-1; D is unclear. The V gene lost 4 bases and the J gene lost 1 base, with 11 bases spanning the gap. This CDR3 is built from 14 residues. Germline V gene lookup returns CDR1 SGDLS and CDR2 YYNGEE. Here the CDR3 reads CASSPFATNTEAFF. The CDR3 DNA sequence: TGTGCCAGCAGCCCTTTCGCCACGAACACTGAAGCTTTCTTT.

This clone has a single count. This sequence joins TRBV19 and TRBJ1-1, with 8 positions matching TRBD1. The V gene end was trimmed by 4 bases and the J gene end by 6 bases; junction bases not matched to a gene: 4. Germline V gives CDR1 LNHDA, CDR2 SQIVND (reference sequence). The CDR3 length is 13 residues. CDR3 in DNA: TGTGCCAGTAGTACCATACAGGGGGCTGAAGCTTTCTTT. Its protein product is CASSTIQGAEAFF.

The rearrangement joins TRBV27 to TRBJ1-3; 8 bases map to TRBD1. The trim removed 4 bases at V and 3 bases at J, leaving 5 bases unmatched. In germline, CDR1 is MNHEY, CDR2 SMNVEV (reference sequence). This CDR3 contains 15 residues. CDR3 loop: CASSSQGAGGNTIYF. The CDR3 region has the DNA TGTGCCAGCAGTTCCCAGGGGGCGGGTGGAAACACCATATATTTT.

The rearrangement links TRBV19 to TRBJ1-1, with D possibly being TRBD1 (5 bases). From germline, CDR1 is LNHDA and CDR2 SQIVND (reference sequence). There are 14 residues in the CDR3. V lost 6 bases, J lost 5 bases, and 16 bases lay in between. The DNA of the CDR3 is TGTGCCAGTAGCCTGGGGCAGAAAAGGACTGAAGCTTTCTTT. It specifies CASSLGQKRTEAFF.

This chain links TRBV15 with TRBJ2-7; weak D call: TRBD1 (5 bases). The CDR3 runs 16 residues. V was cut by 0 bases and J by 5 bases, with 17 bases left in between. Germline V CDR1 and CDR2: LNHNV, YYDKDF (reference sequence). CDR3 sequence (DNA): TGTGCCACCAGCAGAGATAATTGGGCAGGGTCCCACGAGCAGTACTTC. The encoded protein is CATSRDNWAGSHEQYF.

J is TRBJ1-2 and V is TRBV11-3; D ambiguous. The germline V gene encodes CDR1 SGHNT and CDR2 YENEEA. V shed 4 bases and J shed 2 bases, with 14 bases lying between them. The length of the CDR3 is 15 residues. CDR3 sequence (DNA): TGTGCCAGCAGCTCCGCCCCGGGGATGAACTATGGCTACACCTTC. Protein product: CASSSAPGMNYGYTF. The whole variable domain, filled in from reference TRBV11-3 and TRBJ1-2, reads EAGVVQSPRYKIIEKKQPVAFWCNPISGHNTLYWYLQNLGQGPELLIRYENEEAVDDSQLPKDRFSAERLKGVDSTLKIQPAELGDSAVYLCASSSAPGMNYGYTFGSGTRLTVV.

This chain links TRBV18 with TRBJ2-1, with D hard to call. Trimming removed 2 bases at V and 8 bases at J, with 7 bases between. CDR3 length equals 12 residues. The germline V gene has CDR1 KGHSH and CDR2 LQKENI. The CDR3 protein is CASSPGGDEQFF. The DNA of the CDR3 is TGTGCCAGCTCACCAGGTGGGGATGAGCAGTTCTTC.

This chain connects TRBV6-4 to TRBJ2-3; 11 bases agree with TRBD2. V lost 6 bases and J lost 2; bases outside the gene matches: 4. CDR1 and CDR2 from the germline V gene are MRHNA and SNTAGT. There are 15 residues in the CDR3. The CDR3, as DNA: TGTGCCAGCAGAACGACTAGCGGGGACACAGATACGCAGTATTTT. Translating it yields CASRTTSGDTDTQYF.

This chain joins TRBV14 and TRBJ2-7; 11 nucleotides match TRBD1. Germline V CDR1 and CDR2: SGHDN, FVKESK. Trimming cost V 4 bases and J 3 bases; bases outside gene matches: 5. CDR3 length equals 15 residues. The DNA for the CDR3 is TGTGCCAGCAGCCCCTGGACAGGGGGCTTCTACGAGCAGTACTTC. Encoded protein: CASSPWTGGFYEQYF.